These T cell receptor beta chains were read from a single sample in a study of Ad26.COV2.S vaccination and SARS-CoV-2 variants. Profiling relied on immunoSEQ multiplex PCR, and the TCRdb table lists in-frame clones only, not all of them. The profile shows some 290,000 clones, about 82% of them singletons. Material: peripheral blood, obtained in a trial of Ad26.COV2.S vaccine versus placebo. Receptors were obtained from a person aged 18-65 years who received the Ad26.COV2.S COVID-19 vaccine or a placebo. Each CDR3 is given with its conserved first and last residue. D genes are given only for firm matches. Size values are once, few and many counts, or a class for expanded clones, and some rows have none.

TRBJ2-1 TRBD2 TRBV5-1 - CASSFAAGPYNEQFF TGCGCCAGCAGCTTTGCAGCGGGGCCTTACAATGAGCAGTTCTTC
TRBJ1-5 - TRBV9 - CASAPGTESNQPQHF TGTGCCAGCGCTCCCGGGACTGAGAGCAATCAGCCCCAGCATTTT
TRBJ2-5 - TRBV3-1/TRBV3-2 - CASSSRTRETQYF TGTGCCAGCAGCTCCCGGACTCGCGAGACCCAGTACTTC
TRBJ1-5 TRBD1 TRBV27 - CASRPAGGGAWTVLGNQPQHF TGTGCCAGCAGGCCCGCAGGGGGCGGGGCATGGACGGTTTTGGGCAATCAGCCCCAGCATTTT
TRBJ1-4 - TRBV18 - CASSPRQEINEKLFF TGTGCCAGCTCACCGAGGCAGGAGATCAATGAAAAACTGTTTTTT
TRBJ2-1 - TRBV7-2 - CASSLGSGSYNEQFF TGTGCCAGCAGCTTAGGTAGCGGTTCCTACAATGAGCAGTTCTTC
TRBJ2-3 TRBD2 TRBV3-1/TRBV3-2 - CASSATSGGADTQYF TGTGCCAGCAGCGCGACTAGCGGGGGGGCGGATACGCAGTATTTT
TRBJ1-2 TRBD1 TRBV7-2 - CASSFHQVGQGNYGYTF TGTGCCAGCAGCTTCCACCAAGTCGGACAGGGCAACTATGGCTACACCTTC
TRBJ2-7 - TRBV18 few CASSPMTGTYEQYF TGTGCCAGCTCACCGATGACTGGGACCTACGAGCAGTACTTC
TRBJ1-1 - TRBV7-9 - CASSIGGTEAFF TGTGCCAGCAGCATAGGGGGCACTGAAGCTTTCTTT
TRBJ2-1 - TRBV11-3 - CASSLTASSYNEQFF TGTGCCAGCAGCTTAACGGCGAGCTCCTACAATGAGCAGTTCTTC
TRBJ2-5 - TRBV19 - CASSRAAETQYF TGTGCCAGTAGTCGGGCAGCAGAGACCCAGTACTTC
TRBJ2-2 - TRBV7-9 - CASSLRDGPTGELFF TGTGCCAGCAGTCTGCGGGACGGACCTACCGGGGAGCTGTTTTTT
TRBJ1-1 - TRBV9 - CASSVGRGGSTEAFF TGTGCCAGCAGCGTAGGTAGAGGGGGGAGCACTGAAGCTTTCTTT
TRBJ1-5 - TRBV5-6 - CASSFYFEDVSNQPQHF TGTGCCAGCAGCTTTTATTTTGAGGATGTAAGCAATCAGCCCCAGCATTTT
TRBJ1-5 TRBD1 TRBV7-2 - CASGTGLEQPQHF TGTGCCAGCGGGACAGGGTTGGAGCAGCCCCAGCATTTT
TRBJ2-7 - TRBV30 - CAWGGWDSTYEQYF TGTGCCTGGGGGGGGTGGGACAGCACCTACGAGCAGTACTTC
TRBJ1-5 - TRBV6-5 - CASSLGGFNQPQHF TGTGCCAGCAGTCTGGGGGGGTTCAATCAGCCCCAGCATTTT
TRBJ1-4 TRBD1 TRBV18 - CASSRSRDRGYEKLFF TGTGCCAGCTCGCGATCCCGGGACAGGGGATATGAAAAACTGTTTTTT
TRBJ1-2 TRBD1 TRBV29-1 - CSVFDRGRTYGYTF TGCAGCGTTTTCGACAGGGGGCGTACCTATGGCTACACCTTC
TRBJ1-6 - TRBV10-3 few CAISAPEDNSPLHF TGTGCCATCAGTGCGCCAGAGGATAATTCACCCCTCCACTTT
TRBJ2-7 - TRBV7-9 - CASSRNIYCGSDDYEQYF TGTGCCAGCAGCCGGAATATATATTGTGGGAGCGATGATTACGAGCAGTACTTC
TRBJ1-1 TRBD1 TRBV7-3 - CASSLTGGANTEAFF TGTGCCAGCAGCTTAACAGGGGGCGCGAACACTGAAGCTTTCTTT
TRBJ1-5 - TRBV6-1 - CASSERRGNQPQHF TGTGCCAGCAGTGAGCGGAGAGGAAATCAGCCCCAGCATTTT
TRBJ1-6 TRBD1 TRBV3-1/TRBV3-2 - CASSPGQGNSPLHF TGTGCCAGCAGCCCCGGACAGGGAAATTCACCCCTCCACTTT
TRBJ1-5 TRBD1 TRBV2 - CASSNRQGGNQPQHF TGTGCCAGCAGTAACCGACAGGGTGGCAATCAGCCCCAGCATTTT
TRBJ2-1 TRBD2 TRBV6-5 - CASSYWGGFNEQFF TGTGCCAGCAGTTATTGGGGGGGGTTCAATGAGCAGTTCTTC
TRBJ1-4 - TRBV11-2 - CASSRYVGSNEKLFF TGTGCCAGCAGCCGATATGTGGGGTCTAATGAAAAACTGTTTTTT
TRBJ2-3 - TRBV11-2 - CASSPTVKDTQYF TGTGCCAGCAGCCCCACAGTGAAGGATACGCAGTATTTT
TRBJ2-3 TRBD2 TRBV6-4 - CASSDSDSGGDTQYF TGTGCCAGCAGTGACTCTGACAGCGGGGGAGATACGCAGTATTTT
TRBJ1-2 - TRBV5-1 - CASSFQDISYGYTF TGCGCCAGCAGCTTCCAGGACATTAGCTATGGCTACACCTTC
TRBJ2-5 - TRBV7-2 - CASSPRTWETQYF TGTGCCAGCAGCCCTCGGACGTGGGAGACCCAGTACTTC
TRBJ1-6 - TRBV19 - CASSGPTGNSPLHF TGTGCCAGTAGTGGTCCTACAGGGAATTCACCCCTCCACTTT
TRBJ2-5 - TRBV7-7 - CASSLGGGETQYF TGTGCCAGCAGCTTAGGAGGTGGGGAGACCCAGTACTTC
TRBJ1-2 TRBD1 TRBV4-1 - CASSVSRGRRDYGYTF TGCGCCAGCAGCGTTTCCAGGGGGCGCCGCGACTATGGCTACACCTTC
TRBJ2-3 TRBD1 TRBV11-2 - CASSLGAGGRDTQYF TGTGCCAGCAGCTTAGGCGCAGGGGGCCGGGATACGCAGTATTTT
TRBJ2-3 TRBD1 TRBV11-3 - CASSSTGVTDTQYF TGTGCCAGCAGCTCGACAGGGGTGACAGATACGCAGTATTTT
TRBJ2-3 TRBD1 TRBV5-6 - CASSEGTGKITDTQYF TGTGCCAGCAGCGAGGGGACAGGGAAAATAACAGATACGCAGTATTTT
TRBJ2-3 - TRBV6-1 - CASSEGPNTDTQYF TGTGCCAGCAGTGAAGGACCAAACACAGATACGCAGTATTTT
TRBJ1-1 - TRBV5-6 - CASSLRLNTEAFF TGTGCCAGCAGCTTGAGATTGAACACTGAAGCTTTCTTT
TRBJ2-2 - TRBV6-5 - CASSFLRPGTGELFF TGTGCCAGCAGTTTCCTCCGACCGGGCACCGGGGAGCTGTTTTTT
TRBJ1-3 - TRBV3-1/TRBV3-2 - CASSRLTAAPSGNTIYF TGTGCCAGCAGCCGGTTGACAGCCGCCCCCTCTGGAAACACCATATATTTT
TRBJ1-2 TRBD1 TRBV29-1 - CSVEEGQGVYGYTF TGCAGCGTTGAAGAGGGGCAGGGGGTATATGGCTACACCTTC
TRBJ1-1 - TRBV19 - CASRTRVNTEAFF TGTGCCAGTAGGACCAGGGTGAACACTGAAGCTTTCTTT
TRBJ2-1 - TRBV19 - CASSRYGTSRPYNEQFF TGTGCCAGTAGTAGATACGGGACTTCCCGACCCTACAATGAGCAGTTCTTC
TRBJ2-3 - TRBV29-1 - CSVVGAAAKDTQYF TGCAGCGTTGTGGGGGCGGCAGCGAAAGATACGCAGTATTTT
TRBJ1-2 - TRBV5-8 once CASSPLGAGHYGYTF TGTGCCAGCAGCCCTCTTGGTGCAGGGCACTATGGCTACACCTTC
TRBJ2-5 - TRBV5-1 - CASSSRGQGETQYF TGCGCCAGCAGTTCGCGGGGGCAGGGGGAGACCCAGTACTTC
TRBJ2-3 TRBD2 TRBV7-2 - CASSSTGRGGYTDTQYF TGTGCCAGCAGCTCCACGGGGCGGGGGGGCTACACAGATACGCAGTATTTT
TRBJ2-6 - TRBV11-3 - CASSAGGANVLTF TGTGCCAGCAGCGCCGGTGGGGCCAACGTCCTGACTTTC
TRBJ2-7 - TRBV19 - CARDPYEQYF TGTGCCAGGGATCCCTACGAGCAGTACTTC
TRBJ1-5 TRBD1 TRBV18 - CASSPMGQGDQPQHF TGTGCCAGCTCACCAATGGGACAGGGGGATCAGCCCCAGCATTTT
TRBJ2-4 TRBD2 TRBV5-6 - CASSTRLAGGAKNIQYF TGTGCCAGCAGCACCCGACTAGCGGGGGGAGCCAAAAACATTCAGTACTTC
TRBJ2-7 - TRBV5-4 - CASSSAAGSYEQYF TGTGCCAGCAGCTCGGCAGCAGGCTCCTACGAGCAGTACTTC
TRBJ1-6 - TRBV27 - CASSLTGGSPLHF TGTGCCAGCAGTTTAACAGGAGGATCACCCCTCCACTTT
TRBJ1-1 - TRBV10-3 - CAIRTDSGGTEAFF TGTGCCATCAGGACGGATTCTGGGGGGACTGAAGCTTTCTTT
TRBJ1-5 - TRBV3-1/TRBV3-2 - CASSQEWGQPQHF TGTGCCAGCAGCCAAGAATGGGGTCAGCCCCAGCATTTT